This TCR beta chain is from a study of T cell repertoires in cytomegalovirus infection. About the research overall: Alongside well-studied HLA-B-restricted CMV epitopes, recently identified HLA-C-restricted CMV epitopes were also used. In public TCR beta signatures, there were indications of both CMV infection and matching HLA type. Study-wide results and caveats: HLA-C-restricted CMV-specific TCR beta clonotypes prevailed in the ex vivo response.

The J segment lost 9 bases and the V segment lost 5 bases, leaving 8 bases of the junction unmatched. This CDR3 has 15 residues. Germline V CDR1 and CDR2: MNHNS, SASEGT. As regards this clonotype: The antigen is not known.

Using its own MiXCR run on the reads, TCRdb lists one record per CDR3 protein. The sample includes 700,000 to 950,000 distinct CDR3 sequences, 30% to 35% of them seen just once. This receptor was taken from a human donor in good health (CMV status not recorded). Some clones in this sample may be carry-over from other donors' samples. The chain employs TRBV6-1 and TRBJ1-6; 9 positions match TRBD1. This specimen was cultured CD8+ T cells from PBMCs, taken from culture after CMV antigen stimulation. The DNA of the CDR3 is TGTGCCAGCAGTCCGGGGACAGGGAGCAGTTCACCCCTCCACTTT. Encoded protein: CASSPGTGSSSPLHF.